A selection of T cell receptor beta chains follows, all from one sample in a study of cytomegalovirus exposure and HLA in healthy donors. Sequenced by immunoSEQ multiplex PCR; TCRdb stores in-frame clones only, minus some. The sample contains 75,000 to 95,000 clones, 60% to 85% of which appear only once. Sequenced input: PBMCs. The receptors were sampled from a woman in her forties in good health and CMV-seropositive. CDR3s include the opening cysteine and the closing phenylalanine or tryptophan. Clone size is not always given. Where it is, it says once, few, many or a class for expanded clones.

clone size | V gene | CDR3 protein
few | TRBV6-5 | CASRGTGGRDTIYF
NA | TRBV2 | CASSGTNTDTQYF
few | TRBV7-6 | CASSLLGASSGANVLTF
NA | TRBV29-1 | CSVEGAYEQYF
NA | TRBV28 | CASAPSILEQYF
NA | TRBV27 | CASSLYEGAGEQYF
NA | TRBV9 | CASSPAITTSNNEQFF
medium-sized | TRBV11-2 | CASSPGMGWSSNIQYF
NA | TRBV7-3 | CASSPDSFSYNEQFF
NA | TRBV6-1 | CASSDSRQGAPGELFF
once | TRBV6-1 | CASRWGTGFSGELFF
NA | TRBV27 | CASSSSSYEQYF
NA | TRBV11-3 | CASSPTGLAGGPGYF
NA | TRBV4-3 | CASSQEGDRNTDTQYF
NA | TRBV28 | CASSLEWGTGYGYTF
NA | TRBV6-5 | CASSGIGGYEQYF
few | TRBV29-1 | CSVSGRADTQYF
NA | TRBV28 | CATHRVGYTF
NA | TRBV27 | CASSPPEGGRETQYF
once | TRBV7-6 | CASSPAGVAGELFF
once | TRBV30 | CAWSGTGRSSPLHF
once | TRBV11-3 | CASSFSGYNQETQYF
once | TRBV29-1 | CSVGGGSGNEQFF
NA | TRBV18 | CASSPLAGQDEQYF
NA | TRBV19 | CASSRDSSYEQYF
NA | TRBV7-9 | CSSSFPPGLAGRYEQYF
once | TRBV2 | CASNRDRGRTDTQYF
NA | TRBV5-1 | CASRMSVTSVNNEQFF
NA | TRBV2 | CASSESERYGYTF
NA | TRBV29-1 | CSGLGGVETQYF
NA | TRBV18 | CASLPGTVSGTEAFF
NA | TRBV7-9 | CASSWDGTDNEKLFF
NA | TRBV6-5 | CASSVSGTTDTQYF
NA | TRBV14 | CASSHRASAEGSSYNEQFF
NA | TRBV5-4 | CASSQTSGVEQFF
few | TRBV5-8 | CASSILRTEAFF
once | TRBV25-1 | CASSDLGVGQPQHF
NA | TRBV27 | CASSFSSRPGDTQYF
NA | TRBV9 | CASSVEGFYTDTQYF
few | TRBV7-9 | CSSSSKYNEQFF
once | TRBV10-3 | CAISEPGQTNTEAFF
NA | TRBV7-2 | CASSSGYRNTEAFF